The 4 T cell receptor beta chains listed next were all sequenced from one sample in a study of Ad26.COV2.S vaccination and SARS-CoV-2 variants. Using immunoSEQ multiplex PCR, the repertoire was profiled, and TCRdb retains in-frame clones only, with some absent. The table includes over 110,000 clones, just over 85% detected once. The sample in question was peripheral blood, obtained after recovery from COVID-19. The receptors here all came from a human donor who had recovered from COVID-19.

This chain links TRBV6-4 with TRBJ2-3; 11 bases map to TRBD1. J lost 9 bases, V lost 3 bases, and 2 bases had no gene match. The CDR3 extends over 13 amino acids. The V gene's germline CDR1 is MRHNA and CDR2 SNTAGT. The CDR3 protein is CASSEGQGATQYF. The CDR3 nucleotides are TGTGCCAGCAGTGAAGGACAGGGGGCAACGCAGTATTTT.

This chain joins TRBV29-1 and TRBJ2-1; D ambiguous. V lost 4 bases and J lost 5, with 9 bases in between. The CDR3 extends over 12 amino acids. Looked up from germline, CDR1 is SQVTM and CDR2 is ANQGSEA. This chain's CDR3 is CSVAKGNNEQFF. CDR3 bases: TGCAGCGTTGCCAAGGGAAACAATGAGCAGTTCTTC.

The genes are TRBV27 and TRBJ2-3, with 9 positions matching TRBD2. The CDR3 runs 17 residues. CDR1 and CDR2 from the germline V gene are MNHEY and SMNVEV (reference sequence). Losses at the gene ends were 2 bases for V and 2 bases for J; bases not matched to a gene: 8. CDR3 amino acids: CASSLIIAGATTDTQYF. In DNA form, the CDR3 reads TGTGCCAGCAGTTTAATTATAGCGGGGGCGACCACAGATACGCAGTATTTT.

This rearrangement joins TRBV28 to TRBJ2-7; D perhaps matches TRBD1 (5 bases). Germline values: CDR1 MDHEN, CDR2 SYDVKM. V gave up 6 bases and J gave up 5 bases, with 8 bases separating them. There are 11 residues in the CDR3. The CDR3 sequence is CASSPRDEQYF. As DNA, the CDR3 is TGTGCCAGCAGCCCCAGGGACGAGCAGTACTTC.